This T cell receptor beta chain derives from a study of blood T cell repertoires in COVID-19 (dated by TCRdb to between 2020 and 2021). With respect to the entire study: The collaborator samples originated in the United States, Italy and Spain and spanned the acute and convalescent phases of COVID-19. The repertoires were released in a freely available public database meant as a resource for research on the immune response to SARS-CoV-2. Samples were obtained from the ongoing ImmuneRACE study (first 160 participants) and from roughly 1,300 subjects provided by 6 global collaborators. Deeply sampled blood TCRbeta repertoires from subjects exposed to, actively infected with, or recovered from COVID-19 were included in the dataset. Where HLA class I and class II types were available, the types were taken from metadata supplied by the sample provider, not from assay-based typing. A de-identified subject ID, COVID-19 status, age in years and sex were almost always included in the sample metadata. The material from the prospective study consisted of cDNA or gDNA derived from T cells, B-cell-depleted T cells, or PBMCs. Results the study describes overall, beyond this receptor: The amount of clinical and demographic metadata varied by source and participant and was provided uncurated.

Counted from cysteine to phenylalanine, this CDR3 has 15 amino acids. The sequence is cut down to CDR3 DNA, 45 bases in frame from base 1. Unmatched junction bases come to 5, with V trimmed by 6 bases and J by 0 bases. The germline V gene yields SNHLY for CDR1 and FYNNEI for CDR2. Whole blood was collected in K2EDTA tubes by collaborating institutions according to the institutions' own protocols. Collaborator samples were shipped for TCRbeta analysis as frozen whole blood, isolated PBMCs, or DNA extracted from either sample type. Comment on this clone: It has no known antigen specificity. The record has no base qualities; no much larger clone is one base away.

TCRbeta CDR3 regions were amplified from genomic DNA by means of the immunoSEQ Assay, a bias-controlled multiplex PCR. Processing in the source paper ran as follows. The number of nucleated cells in each sample was estimated from the amplification of reference gene primers within the assay. Sequence reads were collapsed and filtered to measure the absolute abundance of every unique TCRbeta CDR3 rearrangement. For each sample, productive Simpson clonality was calculated as the square root of Simpson's diversity index over productive rearrangements. In its TCRdb copy, this immuneACCESS table keeps in-frame sequences only and misses some clones. Where compared with another copy, unresolved V genes explain less than half of these, and the others have no known cause. That table supplies the V and J calls and clone size; D and trimming were determined from the DNA. This sample comprises fewer than 300,000 clones, 70% to 75% of them detected only once. Around 3.2% of the sample rests with the top ten.

This chain joins TRBV2 to TRBJ1-5; the junction holds 7 bases that match TRBD1. The receptor's source is a woman of 80 years or more with acute or convalescent COVID-19. The sample taken for sequencing was peripheral blood. The CDR3 sequence is CASSATGHSNQPQHF. At the DNA level, the sequence is TGTGCCAGCAGCGCGACAGGGCATAGCAATCAGCCCCAGCATTTT.